Presented here are 5 T cell receptor beta chains from one specimen sequenced in a study of beta chain features in type 1 diabetes. Whole-study results and caveats: Type 1 diabetes patients showed a moderate but significant shortening of TCRB CDR3s in all four CD4+ subsets.

The study reverse transcribed the entire isolated RNA, so it sequenced expressed TCRB transcripts. Measured with immunoSEQ multiplex PCR; TCRdb has only the in-frame clones, and not every one. The sample has roughly 340,000 clones; roughly 12% are singletons. No antigen is known for these receptors. The sample consisted of naive CD4+ T cells from blood. These receptors were obtained from a young woman with type 1 diabetes.

A few counts support this clone. This chain joins TRBV6-5 and TRBJ2-7; the match to TRBD2 covers 12 bases. The germline V gene encodes CDR1 MNHEY and CDR2 SVGAGI. Unmatched junction bases numbered 3, after V lost 5 bases and J lost 4 bases. This CDR3 region has 14 residues. The CDR3 protein is CASSLGTSGYEQYF. CDR3 coding DNA: TGTGCCAGCAGTCTCGGGACTAGCGGGTACGAGCAGTACTTC.

The genes are TRBV4-3 and TRBJ2-1; D may be TRBD2 (6 bases). The CDR3 covers 17 residues. V shed 0 bases and J shed 12 bases, with 24 bases lying between them. Germline V CDR1 and CDR2: LGHNA, YSLEER. The CDR3 loop reads CASSQEIRGWADGGQFF. The CDR3 nucleotides read TGCGCCAGCAGCCAAGAAATTCGCGGGTGGGCCGACGGGGGGCAGTTCTTC.

This chain joins TRBV7-3 and TRBJ2-1; 7 nucleotides align to TRBD2. CDR3 length: 14 residues. The ends lost 5 bases at V and 4 bases at J; junction bases unmatched: 5. The V gene's germline CDR1 is SGHTA and CDR2 FQGTGA. For the CDR3, the DNA is TGTGCCAGCAGCAGCGGGACTACTTACAATGAGCAGTTCTTC. Translated, it gives CASSSGTTYNEQFF.

The J gene is TRBJ2-3, the V gene TRBV23-1; 14 bases are a match to TRBD2. TRBV23-1 is an ORF, and what it does is uncertain. The CDR3 is made up of 21 amino acids. Trimming removed 2 bases from V and 0 bases from J; junction bases left unmatched: 13. The CDR3 DNA follows: TGCGCCAGCAGTCAAATCGGGAGAGGACTAGCGGGAGGAGTTAGCACAGATACGCAGTATTTT. Its protein product is CASSQIGRGLAGGVSTDTQYF.

This chain links TRBV7-9 with TRBJ2-7; D is perhaps TRBD2 (6 bases). This CDR3 region has 15 residues. The V end lost 1 base, the J end lost 5 bases, and 15 bases lay between the germline ends. Germline V gives CDR1 SEHNR, CDR2 FQNEAQ (reference sequence). CDR3 residues: CASSLVLGTDDEQYF. DNA of the CDR3: TGTGCCAGCAGCTTAGTATTGGGGACTGATGACGAGCAGTACTTC.